The rows below give T cell receptor beta chains drawn from one sample of a study of post-analysis software for immune sequencing data. TCRdb called the PCR reads again in MiXCR, with one record for every CDR3 protein. The sample gives roughly 400,000 distinct CDR3 sequences, approximately 38% of which show up once; 7.6% is in the top ten. The sample was blood. Receptors were obtained from a girl aged 2-9 years with multiple sclerosis. CDR3s leave out the opening cysteine and the closing phenylalanine or tryptophan. D genes are given only for firm matches.

v_call: TRBV10-3; j_call: TRBJ2-1; d_call: -; cdr3_aa: AIGLENEQF
v_call: TRBV6-5; j_call: TRBJ2-7; d_call: -; cdr3_aa: ASSYSWSSYEQY
v_call: TRBV18; j_call: TRBJ2-5; d_call: -; cdr3_aa: ASSPRAGTQETQY
v_call: TRBV13; j_call: TRBJ2-7; d_call: TRBD2; cdr3_aa: ASSLGLPTSGSYEQY
v_call: TRBV7-3; j_call: TRBJ1-1; d_call: -; cdr3_aa: ASSFRPVSPDTEAF
v_call: TRBV6-5; j_call: TRBJ2-7; d_call: TRBD1; cdr3_aa: ASRNQDRGSYEQY
v_call: TRBV4-1; j_call: TRBJ1-1; d_call: -; cdr3_aa: ASSPSMNTEAF
v_call: TRBV4-2; j_call: TRBJ2-1; d_call: -; cdr3_aa: ASSQAGSLVGRFSYNEQF
v_call: TRBV5-1; j_call: TRBJ1-4; d_call: TRBD1; cdr3_aa: ASSPGQLYEKLF
v_call: TRBV28; j_call: TRBJ2-1; d_call: TRBD2; cdr3_aa: ASSFGWTSGGIYNKQF
v_call: TRBV5-6; j_call: TRBJ2-5; d_call: -; cdr3_aa: ASSFQQSGEQY
v_call: TRBV9; j_call: TRBJ2-1; d_call: TRBD2; cdr3_aa: ASSPTGTSSHEQF
v_call: TRBV15; j_call: TRBJ2-1; d_call: TRBD2; cdr3_aa: ATSREPGLAGADEQF
v_call: TRBV28; j_call: -; d_call: -; cdr3_aa: ASSFSQFWAHYEQY
v_call: TRBV4-2; j_call: TRBJ1-2; d_call: TRBD1; cdr3_aa: ASSYSGTGVGYT
v_call: TRBV12-3/TRBV12-4; j_call: TRBJ2-5; d_call: -; cdr3_aa: ASSFYRGETQY
v_call: TRBV12-3/TRBV12-4; j_call: TRBJ1-5; d_call: TRBD1; cdr3_aa: ASSLQGGAANQPQH
v_call: TRBV27; j_call: -; d_call: -; cdr3_aa: ASSLFRGTGLNEQY
v_call: TRBV6-2/TRBV6-3; j_call: TRBJ2-1; d_call: TRBD1; cdr3_aa: ASTRTGSRGNEQF
v_call: TRBV20-1; j_call: TRBJ2-2; d_call: -; cdr3_aa: SARRGRANTGELF
v_call: TRBV9; j_call: TRBJ1-2; d_call: -; cdr3_aa: ANTVRADYGYT
v_call: TRBV13; j_call: TRBJ1-2; d_call: -; cdr3_aa: ASSIITQTGSNYGYT
v_call: TRBV20-1; j_call: TRBJ1-5; d_call: -; cdr3_aa: SAIWAGLPSGNQPQH
v_call: TRBV6-2/TRBV6-3; j_call: TRBJ2-7; d_call: -; cdr3_aa: ASSVEEYSYEQY
v_call: TRBV5-6; j_call: TRBJ1-1; d_call: TRBD1; cdr3_aa: ASSLSWGDRRNTEAF
v_call: TRBV20-1; j_call: TRBJ2-3; d_call: TRBD2; cdr3_aa: SAALLAGLTSTDTQY
v_call: TRBV7-6; j_call: TRBJ2-1; d_call: -; cdr3_aa: ASSFRDRGEILAGLNPDNEQF
v_call: TRBV3-1; j_call: TRBJ1-2; d_call: -; cdr3_aa: ASSRQNLGDGYT
v_call: TRBV20-1; j_call: TRBJ2-5; d_call: TRBD2; cdr3_aa: SARSPMGGKETQY
v_call: TRBV29-1; j_call: TRBJ2-1; d_call: -; cdr3_aa: SVVPRGTYNEQF
v_call: TRBV7-8; j_call: TRBJ2-7; d_call: TRBD2; cdr3_aa: ASSLVRTSGAYEQY
v_call: TRBV6-1; j_call: TRBJ2-3; d_call: -; cdr3_aa: ASSEYLGGLTDTQY
v_call: TRBV27; j_call: -; d_call: -; cdr3_aa: ASTNGAGYEQY
v_call: TRBV24-1; j_call: TRBJ1-5; d_call: -; cdr3_aa: ATSDTEGFQPQH
v_call: TRBV11-2; j_call: TRBJ2-1; d_call: TRBD1; cdr3_aa: ASSMIPGQVYNEQF
v_call: TRBV11-2; j_call: TRBJ1-1; d_call: -; cdr3_aa: ASRLWKGSMNTEAF
v_call: TRBV10-1; j_call: TRBJ2-5; d_call: -; cdr3_aa: ASSETGETQY
v_call: TRBV7-9; j_call: TRBJ1-5; d_call: TRBD1; cdr3_aa: ASSPGTVYQPQH
v_call: TRBV18; j_call: TRBJ1-2; d_call: TRBD1; cdr3_aa: ASSPGQGAEYGYT
v_call: TRBV6-2/TRBV6-3; j_call: TRBJ2-1; d_call: -; cdr3_aa: ASSYSRTRGEQF
v_call: TRBV5-1; j_call: TRBJ2-1; d_call: TRBD2; cdr3_aa: ASSAPTSGAYNEQF
v_call: TRBV6-6; j_call: TRBJ1-1; d_call: -; cdr3_aa: ASSSGAVAF
v_call: TRBV7-9; j_call: TRBJ1-4; d_call: -; cdr3_aa: ASSLALTVVTTNEKLF
v_call: TRBV6-1; j_call: TRBJ2-1; d_call: -; cdr3_aa: ASRRRGWEQS
v_call: TRBV7-9; j_call: TRBJ2-1; d_call: TRBD1; cdr3_aa: ASSSGTGYNEQF
v_call: TRBV12-3/TRBV12-4; j_call: TRBJ2-3; d_call: -; cdr3_aa: ASSFSESDTQY
v_call: TRBV20-1; j_call: TRBJ2-7; d_call: TRBD2; cdr3_aa: SAPGLAGGPHEQY
v_call: TRBV2; j_call: TRBJ2-7; d_call: TRBD1; cdr3_aa: ASNVDRGGEQY
v_call: TRBV10-2; j_call: TRBJ1-1; d_call: -; cdr3_aa: ASSLGGGRLDTEAF
v_call: TRBV7-8; j_call: TRBJ2-3; d_call: -; cdr3_aa: ASSITRGSTDTQY
v_call: TRBV12-3/TRBV12-4; j_call: TRBJ2-3; d_call: TRBD2; cdr3_aa: ASSPGTSGVTDAQY
v_call: TRBV6-5; j_call: TRBJ1-1; d_call: TRBD1; cdr3_aa: ASSYPGGEAF